What follows are 17 T cell receptor beta chains derived from one specimen sequenced in a study of T cells expressing NK-cell markers. TCRdb derives one entry per CDR3 protein from the 5' RACE reads, leaving out DNA. The sample totals fewer than 400,000 distinct CDR3 sequences. Sequencing was done on a sample of blood T cells: a sorted CD56 or NKG2C T cell subset, CD4+ or CD8+ T cells, or bulk PBMC T cells (not recorded which). These receptors were obtained from a woman aged 50 to 65 in good health.

J is TRBJ2-1 and V is TRBV12-3 or TRBV12-4; the TRBD2 assignment by TCRdb is unverifiable without DNA. The CDR3 is made up of 17 amino acids. CDR3 in amino acids: CASSLFAGLAVYNEQFF.

The rearrangement links TRBV12-3 or TRBV12-4 to TRBJ2-1; TCRdb's D gene call, TRBD1, goes unchecked for lack of DNA. The CDR3 has 16 amino acids. CDR3 in amino acids: CASSLAGTGGPNEQFF.

This chain connects TRBV18 to TRBJ2-2. The CDR3 runs to 15 residues. From germline, CDR1 is KGHSH and CDR2 LQKENI. The chain's CDR3 is CASSPIGWNTGELFF.

J is TRBJ2-5 and V is TRBV5-1; TCRdb's D gene call, TRBD1, goes unchecked for lack of DNA. This CDR3 has 13 amino acids. Germline values: CDR1 SGHRS, CDR2 YFSETQ. CDR3 sequence: CASRGDSRETQYF.

This chain connects TRBV6-2 or TRBV6-3 to TRBJ2-7; TCRdb returns TRBD2, unconfirmable since there is no DNA. CDR3 length: 15 amino acids. Germline CDR1 reads MNHEY; CDR2 reads SVGEGT. CDR3: CASSYSNEGWDEQYF.

The rearrangement uses TRBV7-2 and TRBJ2-3; the D gene TCRdb calls, TRBD2, cannot be checked with no DNA. The CDR3 covers 15 residues. Germline V lookup: CDR1 SGHTA, CDR2 FQGNSA. CDR3 in amino acids: CASSYSLSGTDTQYF.

The chain uses TRBV11-1 and TRBJ2-1; the TCRdb call, TRBD1, lacks DNA for checking. Germline CDR1 SGHAT, CDR2 FQDESV (reference sequence). The CDR3 consists of 13 residues. Here the CDR3 reads CASQGQGAHEQFF. Variable domain in full (rest from reference TRBV11-1 and TRBJ2-1): EAEVAQSPRYKITEKSQAVAFWCDPISGHATLYWYRQILGQGPELLVQFQDESVVDDSQLPKDRFSAERLKGVDSTLKIQPAELGDSAMYLCASQGQGAHEQFFGPGTRLTVL.

This chain links TRBV15 with TRBJ2-1; no DNA is available, so the TRBD2 call from TCRdb remains unchecked. In germline, CDR1 is LNHNV, CDR2 YYDKDF (reference sequence). This CDR3 spans 13 amino acids. CDR3: CATASGGYNEQFF.

V is TRBV12-3 or TRBV12-4 and J is TRBJ2-7; checking the TCRdb D call of TRBD2 is not possible without DNA. The CDR3 is made up of 18 amino acids. The CDR3 spells CASSGQPPGLAISYEQYF.

The gene calls are TRBV7-9 and TRBJ2-1; the D gene TCRdb calls, TRBD2, cannot be checked with no DNA. The CDR3 loop spans 15 amino acids. Germline V gene lookup returns CDR1 SEHNR and CDR2 FQNEAQ (reference sequence). The CDR3 is CASSFRTSGNNEQFF.

The rearrangement joins TRBV12-3 or TRBV12-4 to TRBJ2-3; the TRBD1 assignment by TCRdb is unverifiable without DNA. The CDR3 totals 17 residues. CDR3 loop: CASSLGDRSLGTDTQYF.

V is TRBV2 and J is TRBJ2-3; TCRdb lists TRBD1, though no DNA is available to test this call. The length of the CDR3 is 15 residues. Germline loops: CDR1 SNHLY, CDR2 FYNNEI. The chain's CDR3 is CASKPTGPSTDTQYF.

The rearrangement links TRBV24-1 to TRBJ2-2. This CDR3 comprises 13 residues. Per germline, CDR1 KGHDR and CDR2 SFDVKD. The CDR3 here is CATSDPETGELFF.

V usage is TRBV12-3 or TRBV12-4 and J usage is TRBJ1-4; the TCRdb call, TRBD1, lacks DNA for checking. CDR3 size: 14 residues. CDR3 in amino acids: CASTGGTGGEKLFF.

The chain couples TRBV2 to TRBJ2-7. This CDR3 has 14 amino acids. CDR1 SNHLY and CDR2 FYNNEI come from the germline V gene. The CDR3 protein is CASSGFGGTHEQYF.

CDR3 sequence reads: CASSTEGSTNEKLFF. The gene calls are TRBV7-9 and TRBJ1-4. The germline V gene has CDR1 SEHNR and CDR2 FQNEAQ (reference sequence). The CDR3 has 15 amino acids. The full variable domain, its missing parts supplied by reference TRBV7-9 and TRBJ1-4, is DTGVSQNPRHKITKRGQNVTFRCDPISEHNRLYWYRQTLGQGPEFLTYFQNEAQLEKSRLLSDRFSAERPKGSFSTLEIQRTEQGDSAMYLCASSTEGSTNEKLFFGSGTQLSVL.

This chain connects TRBV6-6 to TRBJ2-7; the D gene TCRdb calls, TRBD1, cannot be checked with no DNA. The CDR3 is made up of 14 amino acids. The germline gives CDR1 MNHNY, CDR2 SVGAGI (reference sequence). The chain's CDR3 is CASIPSTGLYEQYF.